This T cell receptor (beta chain) was recovered during a study of control samples from healthy donors and cancer patients. Germline-derived CDR1 and CDR2 are SGDLS and YYNGEE. V lost 1 base and J 3 bases, leaving 10 bases between the germline ends. This CDR3 is built from 14 residues. Clones were sequenced by immunoSEQ multiplex PCR, and TCRdb holds only the in-frame ones, with some missing. The sample consists of about 55,000 clones, around 96% of them appearing once. This clonotype was sampled from a woman under 40 in good health. Sequencing input: blood. V and J are TRBV9 and TRBJ1-1; no reliable D call. The CDR3 reads CASSVSTWDTEAFF. The CDR3 DNA reads as TGTGCCAGCAGCGTATCTACATGGGACACTGAAGCTTTCTTT.